This T cell receptor (beta chain) was found in a study of CD8+CD57+ T cells in acquired aplastic anemia. At the level of the study: When averaged, DNA from sorted CD4+ and CD8+ cells came to approximately 3.2 ug. The study obtained approximately 11 million reads on average for CD4+ cells from healthy donors.

CDR1 and CDR2 (germline): SGDLS, YYNGEE. CDR3 size: 15 residues. Trimming removed 4 bases from V and 2 bases from J; junction bases left unmatched: 5. Points from the study as a whole: Almost 30 shared CD8+ CDR3s appeared highly expressed within patients' immunodominant clones.

This clonotype was recorded many times. The antigen is unknown. Profiling of TCR beta VDJ combinations and CDR3 sequences used genomic DNA as template. TCRdb passed the reads through MiXCR, listing each CDR3 protein once. The table records roughly 420,000 distinct CDR3 sequences, around 72% of them present only once. The sequenced sample was sorted CD4+, CD8+, or CD8+CD57+ T cells (not recorded which) from PBMCs. The chain uses TRBV9 and TRBJ1-4, with TRBD1 matching over 7 bases. The clonotype originates from a human donor in good health, serving as a control. In DNA form, the CDR3 reads TGTGCCAGCAGCCCAACGGGACAGACTAATGAAAAACTGTTTTTT. Protein sequence: CASSPTGQTNEKLFF.